What follows is one T cell receptor (beta chain) and its context. This entry belongs to a study of blood T cells in healthy people across ages. Study-wide background: The capture of about one barcoded beta molecule per two T cells was achieved by template switching.

Germline CDR1 and CDR2: MNHEY and SVGAGI. The CDR3 extends over 14 amino acids. The V end lost 5 bases, the J end lost 8 bases, and 18 bases lay between the germline ends. Primers used in a second PCR of about 7 to 12 cycles were a sample-barcoded 5' primer and a J-beta primer mix. MiXCR was run by TCRdb on the 5' RACE reads, yielding one entry per CDR3 protein. Of 1.2 million to 1.5 million distinct CDR3 sequences detected, 40% to 50% appear once; the ten largest clones hold under 8%. The chain carries TRBV6-5 and TRBJ1-2; D unresolved. The source of this sequence is a woman aged 18 to 35 in good health. The sequencing input was blood. The DNA of the CDR3 is TGTGCCAGCAGTGACGACACCTCGCCTAGGGGCTACACCTTC. It specifies CASSDDTSPRGYTF.